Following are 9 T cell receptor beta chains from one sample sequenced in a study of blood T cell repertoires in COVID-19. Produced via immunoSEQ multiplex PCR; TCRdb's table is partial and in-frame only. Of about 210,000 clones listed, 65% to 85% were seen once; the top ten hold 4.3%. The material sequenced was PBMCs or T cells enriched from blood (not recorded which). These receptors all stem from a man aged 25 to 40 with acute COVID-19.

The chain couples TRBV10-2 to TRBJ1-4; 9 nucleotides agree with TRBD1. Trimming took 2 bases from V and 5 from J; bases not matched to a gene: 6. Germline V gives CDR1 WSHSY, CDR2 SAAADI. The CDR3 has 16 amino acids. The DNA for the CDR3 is TGCGCCAGCAGTGAGCCGACCGGGACAGGGAATGAAAAACTGTTTTTT. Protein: CASSEPTGTGNEKLFF.

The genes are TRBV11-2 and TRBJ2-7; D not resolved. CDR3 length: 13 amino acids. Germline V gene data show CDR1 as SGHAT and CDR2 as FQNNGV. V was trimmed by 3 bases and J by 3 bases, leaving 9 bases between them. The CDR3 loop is CASSLTTLYEQYF. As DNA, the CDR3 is TGTGCCAGCAGCTTGACAACCCTCTACGAGCAGTACTTC.

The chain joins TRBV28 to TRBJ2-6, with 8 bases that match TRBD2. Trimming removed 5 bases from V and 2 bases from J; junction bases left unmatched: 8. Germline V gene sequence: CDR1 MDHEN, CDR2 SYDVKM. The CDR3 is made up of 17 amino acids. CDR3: CASSPPGGGPGANVLTF. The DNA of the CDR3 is TGTGCCAGCAGTCCTCCGGGGGGGGGCCCTGGGGCCAACGTCCTGACTTTC.

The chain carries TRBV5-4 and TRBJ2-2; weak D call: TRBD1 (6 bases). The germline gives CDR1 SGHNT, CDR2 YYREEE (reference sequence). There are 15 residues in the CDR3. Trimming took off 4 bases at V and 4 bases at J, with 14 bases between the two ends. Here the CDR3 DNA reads TGTGCCAGCAGCCCGCCGGGACAAACCACCGGGGAGCTGTTTTTT. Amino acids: CASSPPGQTTGELFF.

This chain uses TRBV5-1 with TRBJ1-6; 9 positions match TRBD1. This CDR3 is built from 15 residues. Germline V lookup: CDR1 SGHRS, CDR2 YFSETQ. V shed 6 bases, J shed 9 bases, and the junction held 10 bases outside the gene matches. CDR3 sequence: CASTGGQGESSPLHF. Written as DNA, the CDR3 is TGCGCCAGCACCGGGGGACAGGGCGAGTCTTCACCCCTCCACTTT.

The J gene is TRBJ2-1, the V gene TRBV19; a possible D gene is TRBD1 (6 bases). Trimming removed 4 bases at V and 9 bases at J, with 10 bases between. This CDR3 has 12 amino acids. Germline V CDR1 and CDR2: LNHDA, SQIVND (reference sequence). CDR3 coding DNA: TGTGCCAGTAGTAACAGGGTGCCTGAGCAGTTCTTC. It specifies CASSNRVPEQFF.

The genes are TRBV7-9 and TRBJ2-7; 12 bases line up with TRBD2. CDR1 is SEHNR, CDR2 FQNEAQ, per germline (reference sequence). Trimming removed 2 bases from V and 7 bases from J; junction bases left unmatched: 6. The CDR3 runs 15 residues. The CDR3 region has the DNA TGTGCCAGCAGCTTACTAGCGGGGGGGGCAGTAGAGCAGTACTTC. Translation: CASSLLAGGAVEQYF.

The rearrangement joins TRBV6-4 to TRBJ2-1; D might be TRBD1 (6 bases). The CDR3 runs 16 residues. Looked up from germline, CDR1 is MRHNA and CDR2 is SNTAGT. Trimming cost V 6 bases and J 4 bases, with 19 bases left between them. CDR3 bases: TGTGCCAGCAGCGGTCAGACAGGTTGGGGATACAATGAGCAGTTCTTC. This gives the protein CASSGQTGWGYNEQFF.

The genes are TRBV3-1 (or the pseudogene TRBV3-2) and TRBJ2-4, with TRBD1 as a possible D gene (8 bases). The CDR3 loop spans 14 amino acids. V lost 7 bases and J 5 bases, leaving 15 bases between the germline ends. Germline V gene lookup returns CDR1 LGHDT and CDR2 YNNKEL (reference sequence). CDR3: CASTPQGGQNIQYF. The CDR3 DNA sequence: TGTGCCAGCACCCCACAGGGGGGGCAAAACATTCAGTACTTC.